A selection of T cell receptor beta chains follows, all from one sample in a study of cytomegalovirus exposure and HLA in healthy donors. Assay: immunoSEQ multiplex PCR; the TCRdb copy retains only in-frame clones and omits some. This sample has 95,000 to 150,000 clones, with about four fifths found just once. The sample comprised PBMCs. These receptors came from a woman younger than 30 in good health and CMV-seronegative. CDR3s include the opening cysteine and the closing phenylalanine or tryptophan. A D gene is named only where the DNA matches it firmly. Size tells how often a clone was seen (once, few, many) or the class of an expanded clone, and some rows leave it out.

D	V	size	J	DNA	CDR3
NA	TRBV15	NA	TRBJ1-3	TGTGCCACCAGCCTATTTATCGGGGGGACTGGAAACACCATATATTTT	CATSLFIGGTGNTIYF
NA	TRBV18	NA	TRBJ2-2	TGTGCCAGCTCACCATCGGCGGGAATTGAGAAGCTGTTTTTT	CASSPSAGIEKLFF
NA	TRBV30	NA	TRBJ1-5	TGTGCCTGGAGTGGGACAGTCAATCAGCCCCAGCATTTT	CAWSGTVNQPQHF
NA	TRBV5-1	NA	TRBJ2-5	TGCGCCAGCAGCTTGGACAGGGTCTGGTTGGAGACCCAGTACTTC	CASSLDRVWLETQYF
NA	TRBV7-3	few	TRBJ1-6	TGTGCCAGCAGCTCGGACGGGGATTCACCCCTCCACTTT	CASSSDGDSPLHF
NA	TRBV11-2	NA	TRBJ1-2	TGTGCCAGCAGCTTGTCTACCTATGGCTACACCTTC	CASSLSTYGYTF
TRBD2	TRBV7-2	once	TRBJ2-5	TGTGCCAGCAGCTTGACTAGCGGGGGTGGAGAGACCCAGTACTTC	CASSLTSGGGETQYF
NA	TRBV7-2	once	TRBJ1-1	TGTGCCAGCAGCTTAGGGGGGGGGAGATTCACTGAAGCTTTCTTT	CASSLGGGRFTEAFF
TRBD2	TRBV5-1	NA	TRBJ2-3	TGCGCCAGCAGCTTGGTTAGCGGGAGGGACACAGATACGCAGTATTTT	CASSLVSGRDTDTQYF
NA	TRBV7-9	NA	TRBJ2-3	TGTGCCAGCAGCTCAATCACAGATACGCAGTATTTT	CASSSITDTQYF
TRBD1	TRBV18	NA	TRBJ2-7	TGTGCCAGCTCAGGTCTCGGGACAGGGGTGATCGAGCAGTACTTC	CASSGLGTGVIEQYF
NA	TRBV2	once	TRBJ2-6	TGTGCCAGCAGTGAAGTGGCGGCTGGGGCCAACGTCCTGACTTTC	CASSEVAAGANVLTF
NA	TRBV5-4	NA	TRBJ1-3	TGTGCCAGCAGCCCGGAGGGCAGCGCGAGGAGTGGAAACACCATATATTTT	CASSPEGSARSGNTIYF
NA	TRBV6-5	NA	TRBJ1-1	TGTGCCAGCAGTTACATGAGCCGCACTGAAGCTTTCTTT	CASSYMSRTEAFF
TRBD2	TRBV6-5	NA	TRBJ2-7	TGTGCCAGCAGTTACGGGAGGGGTGGGTCCTACGAGCAGTACTTC	CASSYGRGGSYEQYF
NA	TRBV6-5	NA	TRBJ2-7	TGTGCCAGCAGTTACCGGGGATACGAGCAGTACTTC	CASSYRGYEQYF
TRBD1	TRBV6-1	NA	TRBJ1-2	TGTGCCAGCAGTGGTACGCTCAGGGGGCTGGCAGGTGGCTACACCTTC	CASSGTLRGLAGGYTF
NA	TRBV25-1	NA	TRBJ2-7	TGTGCCAGCAGTGATAGGGGTCAAGGCTACGAGCAGTACTTC	CASSDRGQGYEQYF
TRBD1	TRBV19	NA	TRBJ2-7	TGTGCCAGTGTGGACAGGAGCTCCTACGAGCAGTACTTC	CASVDRSSYEQYF
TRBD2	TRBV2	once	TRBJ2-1	TGTGCCGGCCGACTAGCGGGTTACAATGAGCAGTTCTTC	CAGRLAGYNEQFF
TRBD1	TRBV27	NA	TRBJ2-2	TGTGCCAGCAGTAGATCACGGACAGGGAGGAACACCGGGGAGCTGTTTTTT	CASSRSRTGRNTGELFF
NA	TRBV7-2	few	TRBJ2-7	TGTGCCAGCAGTTTAATCCTCTACGAGCAGTACTTC	CASSLILYEQYF
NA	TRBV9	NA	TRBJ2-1	TGTGCCAGCAGCGTAGAGGGGGGGCTCGTAGATGAGCAGTTCTTC	CASSVEGGLVDEQFF
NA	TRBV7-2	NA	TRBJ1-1	TGTGCCAGCAGCCCACACGTGGGAGGGCCGGCCACTGAAGCTTTCTTT	CASSPHVGGPATEAFF
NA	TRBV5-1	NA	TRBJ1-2	TGCGCCAGCAGCCTGGGACAAAACTATGGCTACACCTTC	CASSLGQNYGYTF
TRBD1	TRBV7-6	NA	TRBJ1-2	TGTGCCAGCAGCCGACAGGGGAGCAACTATGGCTACACCTTC	CASSRQGSNYGYTF
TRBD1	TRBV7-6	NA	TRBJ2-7	TGTGCCAGCAGCTTAGGGATGGGGACAGGGAAGTACGAGCAGTACTTC	CASSLGMGTGKYEQYF
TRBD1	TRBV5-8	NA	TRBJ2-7	TGTGCCAGCAGTCACGGACAGGGAACTAACTACGAGCAGTACTTC	CASSHGQGTNYEQYF
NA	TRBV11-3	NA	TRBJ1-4	TGTGCCAGCCCCCTAGGGGCCAGGGGTGATGAAAAACTGTTTTTT	CASPLGARGDEKLFF
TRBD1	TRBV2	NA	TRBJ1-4	TGTGCCAGCAGTGAACGGAGGGGGCCTAATGAAAAACTGTTTTTT	CASSERRGPNEKLFF
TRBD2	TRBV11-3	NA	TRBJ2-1	TGTGCCAGCAGTCAAAGGACTAGCGGTCACAATGAGCAGTTCTTC	CASSQRTSGHNEQFF
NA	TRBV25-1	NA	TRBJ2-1	TGTGCCAGCAGTGAATGGAGTGAGCAGTTCTTC	CASSEWSEQFF
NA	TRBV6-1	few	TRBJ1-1	TGTGCCGGGGACATCCCCCCAACGAACACTGAAGCTTTCTTT	CAGDIPPTNTEAFF
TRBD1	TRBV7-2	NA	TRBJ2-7	TGTGCCAGCAGCCCTTGGACAGGACCCTACGAGCAGTACTTC	CASSPWTGPYEQYF